The sequence of this TCR beta chain was determined in a study of blood T cell repertoires in COVID-19. The CDR3 is 13 amino acids. CDR1 and CDR2 (germline): KGHDR, SFDVKD. V lost 3 bases and J lost 7, with 11 bases in between. Sequencing used immunoSEQ multiplex PCR; TCRdb keeps in-frame clones, though not all of them. The table has a few hundred thousand clones, approximately 88% seen once. Patients of the Seattle cohort, enrolled during active infection, were followed longitudinally. The receptor's source is a woman aged 25 to 39 with COVID-19, enrolled during active disease. V usage is TRBV24-1 and J usage is TRBJ1-2; the D gene is possibly TRBD1 (5 bases). Sequencing was performed on peripheral blood. CDR3 in DNA: TGTGCCACCAGTGATCTCCAGGGAAGTGGCTACACCTTC. Amino acid sequence: CATSDLQGSGYTF.